This T cell receptor beta chain was identified in a study of beta chain bispecific antibodies for T cell cancers. About the study: Surface TRBV12 (TRBV12-3) was on Jurkat, TRBV5-5 on HPB-ALL. Overall study findings and caveats: In these mixed samples, most targeted TRBV reads derived from the leukemia cell line.

This clonotype was counted at least ten times. Antigen: not known. Expansion lasted 2 to 4 days, with either anti-CD3 antibody OKT3 or CD3/CD28 beads. Culture medium contained IL-2 at 85 to 100 IU/ml and IL-7 at 4 to 6 ng/ml. Bispecific antibody was added to 5 x 10^4 or so normal T cells and 5 x 10^4 or so target cells. Clonotypes were quantified using unique molecular identifier barcodes. Each CDR3 protein is one row after TCRdb ran MiXCR on the 5' RACE reads. The sample has over 20,000 distinct CDR3 sequences; about 2.6% are singletons. Germline-derived CDR1 and CDR2 are SGHDN and FVKESK. Trimming stripped 0 bases from V and 3 bases from J, with 9 bases between. The CDR3 is made up of 14 amino acids.

Sample: healthy donor T cells cultured with leukemia cells. The chain recombines TRBV14 with TRBJ2-7; D gene uncertain. This clonotype originated in a human donor in good health. Some clones in this sample may be carry-over from other donors' samples. CDR3 nucleotide sequence: TGTGCCAGCAGCCAAGAATCTGGGTTCTACGAGCAGTACTTC. The encoded protein is CASSQESGFYEQYF.